This T cell receptor (beta chain) was captured in a study of blood T cell repertoires in COVID-19 (dated by TCRdb to the early 2020s). Regarding the study in general: Collaborator samples came from the United States, Italy and Spain and covered acute and convalescent phases of COVID-19. The material from the prospective study consisted of cDNA or gDNA derived from T cells, B-cell-depleted T cells, or PBMCs. The dataset comprised deeply sampled blood TCRbeta repertoires from subjects exposed to, actively infected with, or recovered from COVID-19. The repertoires were made available in a free public database intended to serve as a resource for research on the immune response to SARS-CoV-2. Samples came from the ongoing ImmuneRACE study (first 160 participants) plus 1,254 subjects from 6 global collaborators. Sample metadata almost always included a de-identified subject ID, COVID-19 status, age in years and sex. Where available, HLA class I and class II types were taken from metadata supplied by the sample provider and were not determined by assay-based typing.

On this clone itself: Which antigen it targets is not known. The record has no base qualities; no much larger clone is one base away.

TCRbeta CDR3 regions were amplified from genomic DNA using the immunoSEQ Assay, a bias-controlled multiplex PCR. The authors' analysis ran thus. Within the assay, amplification of reference gene primers was used to estimate how many nucleated cells each sample contained. To quantify the absolute abundance of each unique TCRbeta CDR3 rearrangement, sequence reads were collapsed and filtered. For each sample, productive Simpson clonality was calculated as the square root of Simpson's diversity index across productive rearrangements. As stored in TCRdb, this immuneACCESS dataset retains in-frame rearrangements with V and J assigned. A fraction of the clones does not appear; measured against another copy, unresolved V genes explain less than half of the discrepancy, and the remainder lacks a known reason. Clonal size and the V and J genes are those of that table, whereas D and trimming came from the DNA. Across this sample there are about 400,000 clones, with 85% to 90% seen only once. Clones ranked in the top ten supply 1.5% to 2% of the sample.

The CDR3 runs 16 residues from the cysteine to the phenylalanine. Only the CDR3 region is kept as DNA, spanning 48 bases read in frame from base 1. Reading the germline V gene (reference sequence) gives CDR1 MNHNY and CDR2 SVGAGI. Relative to germline, V is 1 base shorter and J is 0 bases shorter, with 9 bases between their ends. In the prospective study, participants were about 18 to 95 years old, resided in fewer than 25 geographic areas of the United States, and were enrolled through a virtual design. In the prospective study, cohorts were assigned on the basis of participant-reported clinical history obtained from a screening survey and a study questionnaire. ImmuneRACE Cohort 3 recovered participants were defined by two consecutive negative NP/OP PCR tests, healthcare professional clearance, or symptom resolution. Each participant in the prospective study had whole blood, serum and a nasopharyngeal or oropharyngeal swab collected by mobile phlebotomists. Prospective study participants could optionally give additional blood draws and questionnaires over an approximately two-month period. Before DNA extraction, prospective study blood samples were shipped either frozen or at room temperature.

Paper-wide results and their limitations: How much clinical and demographic metadata was included differed by source and by participant, and the metadata was provided uncurated.

The sample consisted of PBMCs or T cells enriched from blood (not recorded which). The chain links TRBV6-6 with TRBJ2-2, with the D gene too uncertain to name. This receptor was obtained from a woman in her thirties who had recovered from COVID-19. The nucleotide sequence reads as follows: TGTGCCAGCAGTTACTTAGACATATCGAACACCGGGGAGCTGTTTTTT. Its amino acids are CASSYLDISNTGELFF.